This is a list of T cell receptor beta chains from one sample in a study of control samples from healthy donors and cancer patients. Libraries were prepared by immunoSEQ multiplex PCR; TCRdb keeps only in-frame clonotypes and omits some of them. The table has about 130,000 clones, around 93% seen once. The sequenced material came from PBMCs. The receptors were gathered from a man between 45 and 60 years old with head and neck cancer. Each CDR3 is given with its conserved first and last residue. The D gene is left open where the match is weak. A clone size is listed for some rows: how often the clone was seen (once, few, many), or a class if it is expanded.

d_call clone_size j_call v_call cdr3_nt cdr3_aa
TRBD1 NA TRBJ1-6 TRBV15 TGTGCCACCAGCACAAGCCAGGGGGTGTCCTATAATTCACCCCTCCACTTT CATSTSQGVSYNSPLHF
NA NA TRBJ2-3 TRBV5-4 TGTGCCAGCAGCTTTCCGGCCACAGATACGCAGTATTTT CASSFPATDTQYF
NA NA TRBJ1-2 TRBV5-1 TGCGCCAGCAGCCCTAATCCACAGAGCTATGGCTACACCTTC CASSPNPQSYGYTF
TRBD2 NA TRBJ2-2 TRBV7-6 TGTGCCAGCAGCGATTCGGGACTAGCGACCGGGGAGCTGTTTTTT CASSDSGLATGELFF
NA NA TRBJ2-3 TRBV18 TGTGCCAGCTCACCTTTTAGCGGTAGCACAGATACGCAGTATTTT CASSPFSGSTDTQYF
TRBD2 NA TRBJ2-5 TRBV6-6 TGTGCCAGCAGTGACAGCGGGGGGGTCCAAGAGACCCAGTACTTC CASSDSGGVQETQYF
NA NA TRBJ2-3 TRBV7-2 TGTGCCAGCAGCTCCACCCCATCAGATACGCAGTATTTT CASSSTPSDTQYF
TRBD2 NA TRBJ2-3 TRBV3-1/TRBV3-2 TGTGCCAGCAGCCAAGCAGTAGCGGGGTCGAGGGCAGATACGCAGTATTTT CASSQAVAGSRADTQYF
NA NA TRBJ2-7 TRBV27 TGTGCCAGCAGTCCCGGACAGTCATACTACGAGCAGTACTTC CASSPGQSYYEQYF
NA NA TRBJ2-3 TRBV12-3/TRBV12-4 TGTGCCACGAAGAGGGGGGGGCGAGATACGCAGTATTTT CATKRGGRDTQYF
NA NA TRBJ1-6 TRBV30 TGTGCCTGGAGTGGGGCAGGGAGTTTCTCAAGCTCCTATAATTCACCCCTCCACTTT CAWSGAGSFSSSYNSPLHF
NA NA TRBJ2-7 TRBV6-5 TGTGCCAGCAGTCCTCCGGGACCGATCTACGAGCGGTACTTC CASSPPGPIYERYF
TRBD2 NA TRBJ2-3 TRBV9 TGTGCCAGCAGCGTAGCATCGACTAGCGGGGGACAAGATACGCAGTATTTT CASSVASTSGGQDTQYF
NA few TRBJ1-1 TRBV12-3/TRBV12-4 TGTGCCAGCAGCCCCGGGACGGGGAAAGCTTTCTTT CASSPGTGKAFF
NA NA TRBJ2-1 TRBV4-3 TGCGCCAGCAGCCCCCCTGGGCCCCCCTATGAGCAGTTCTTC CASSPPGPPYEQFF
NA NA TRBJ2-3 TRBV4-1 TGCGCCAGCAGCAAAGGGTTTGCCATGGATACGCAGTATTTT CASSKGFAMDTQYF
NA NA TRBJ2-4 TRBV28 TGTGCCAGCAGTTTATGGGCAAAGGAACTAGCCAAAAACATTCAGTACTTC CASSLWAKELAKNIQYF
TRBD1 NA TRBJ2-7 TRBV15 TGTGCCACCAGCACCTCAAGACAGGGGGCTGGTTTCGAGCAGTACTTC CATSTSRQGAGFEQYF
NA once TRBJ2-7 TRBV29-1 TGCAGCGTTGAAGGCGGACGGTACTCCTACGAGCAGTACTTC CSVEGGRYSYEQYF
NA NA TRBJ1-3 TRBV7-8 TGTGCCAGCAGCTTATCTGGGAGCTCTGGAAACACCATATATTTT CASSLSGSSGNTIYF
TRBD1 NA TRBJ1-6 TRBV27 TGTGCCAGCAGTTTCCGACAGGGGAATTCACCCCTCCACTTT CASSFRQGNSPLHF
NA NA TRBJ2-2 TRBV3-1/TRBV3-2 TGTGCCAGCATGTGGGGCTTACGCGGGGAGCTGTTTTTT CASMWGLRGELFF
NA once TRBJ2-2 TRBV27 TGTGCCAGCAGTTTATCGGGCACCGGGGAGCTGTTTTTT CASSLSGTGELFF
NA few TRBJ1-1 TRBV6-6 TGTGCCAGCAGTTACGAGGGTCCTGAAGCTTTCTTT CASSYEGPEAFF
TRBD1 NA TRBJ2-7 TRBV18 TGTGCCAGCTCACCAAGAATGGACAGGGTAAGGCTCGAGCAGTACTTC CASSPRMDRVRLEQYF
TRBD1 NA TRBJ2-7 TRBV30 TGTGCCTGGGCTGGACAGGGCGACGAGCAGTACTTC CAWAGQGDEQYF
TRBD1 NA TRBJ1-1 TRBV5-6 TGTGCCAGCAGCTTGGTGGACAGGCAGAACACTGAAGCTTTCTTT CASSLVDRQNTEAFF
NA NA TRBJ1-2 TRBV28 TGTGCCAGCAGGCCAGGGGACACAAACTTTGGCTACACCTTC CASRPGDTNFGYTF
NA NA TRBJ1-6 TRBV4-1 TGCGCCAGCAGCCAAGAGCAGATCTCCTATAATTCACCCCTCCACTTT CASSQEQISYNSPLHF
TRBD1 few TRBJ2-2 TRBV3-1/TRBV3-2 TGTGCCAGCAGCCGGACAGGGGCCGGCGGGGAGCTGTTTTTT CASSRTGAGGELFF
NA NA TRBJ1-1 TRBV7-9 TGTGCCAGCAGCAAGCTTGGGGGTTGGGGGGGTGGGACTGAAGCTTTCTTT CASSKLGGWGGGTEAFF